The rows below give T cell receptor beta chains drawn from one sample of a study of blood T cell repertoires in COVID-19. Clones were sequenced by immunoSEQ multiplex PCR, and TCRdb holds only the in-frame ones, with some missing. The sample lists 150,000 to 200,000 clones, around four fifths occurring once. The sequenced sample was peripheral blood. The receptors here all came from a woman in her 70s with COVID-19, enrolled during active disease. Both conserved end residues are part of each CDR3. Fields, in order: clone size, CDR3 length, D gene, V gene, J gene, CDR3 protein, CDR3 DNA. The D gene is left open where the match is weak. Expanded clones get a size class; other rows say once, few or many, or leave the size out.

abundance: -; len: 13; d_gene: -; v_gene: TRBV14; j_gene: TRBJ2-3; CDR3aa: CASSQSGLQTQYF; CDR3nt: TGTGCCAGCAGCCAATCAGGCCTACAAACGCAGTATTTT
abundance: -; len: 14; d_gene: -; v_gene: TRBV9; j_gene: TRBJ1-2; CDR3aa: CASSVVPGNYGYTF; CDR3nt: TGTGCCAGCAGCGTAGTTCCGGGAAACTATGGCTACACCTTC
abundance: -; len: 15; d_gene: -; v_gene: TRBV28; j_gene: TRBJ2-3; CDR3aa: CASSLPRAGARTQYF; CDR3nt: TGTGCCAGCAGTCTCCCCCGGGCGGGGGCGCGTACGCAGTATTTT
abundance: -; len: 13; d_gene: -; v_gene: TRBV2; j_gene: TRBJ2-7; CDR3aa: CASRMRESGEQYF; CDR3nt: TGTGCCAGCCGGATGAGGGAGTCGGGCGAGCAGTACTTC
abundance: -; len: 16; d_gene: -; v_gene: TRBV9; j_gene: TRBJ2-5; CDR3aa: CASSARTGRPQETQYF; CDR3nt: TGTGCCAGCAGCGCTAGGACTGGTCGACCCCAAGAGACCCAGTACTTC
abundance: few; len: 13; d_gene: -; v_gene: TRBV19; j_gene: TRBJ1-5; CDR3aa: CASSIQGSQPQHF; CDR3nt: TGTGCCAGTAGTATACAGGGAAGTCAGCCCCAGCATTTT
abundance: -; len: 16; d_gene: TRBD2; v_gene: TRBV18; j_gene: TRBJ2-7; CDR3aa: CASSPHGLAATYEQYF; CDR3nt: TGTGCCAGCTCACCCCATGGACTAGCGGCGACCTACGAGCAGTACTTC
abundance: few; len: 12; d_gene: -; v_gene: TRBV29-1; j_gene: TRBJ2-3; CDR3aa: CSVGYFTDTQYF; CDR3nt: TGCAGCGTTGGTTATTTCACAGATACGCAGTATTTT
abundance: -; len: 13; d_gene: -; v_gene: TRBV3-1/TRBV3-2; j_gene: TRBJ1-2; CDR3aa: CASSQGGNYGYTF; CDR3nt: TGTGCCAGCAGCCAAGGGGGCAACTATGGCTACACCTTC
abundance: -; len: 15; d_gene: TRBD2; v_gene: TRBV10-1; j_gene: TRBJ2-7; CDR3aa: CASSTLAVSSYEQYF; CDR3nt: TGCGCCAGCAGTACACTAGCGGTCAGCTCCTACGAGCAGTACTTC
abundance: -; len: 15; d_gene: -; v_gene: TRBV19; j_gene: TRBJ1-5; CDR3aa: CASSIREVGNQPQHF; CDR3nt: TGTGCCAGTAGTATCCGGGAGGTGGGCAATCAGCCCCAGCATTTT
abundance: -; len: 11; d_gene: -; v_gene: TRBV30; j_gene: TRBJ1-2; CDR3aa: CAWSGLEGYTF; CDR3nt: TGTGCCTGGAGTGGCCTGGAGGGCTACACCTTC
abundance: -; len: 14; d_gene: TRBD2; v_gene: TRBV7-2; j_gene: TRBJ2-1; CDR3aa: CASSPGLVFDEQFF; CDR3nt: TGTGCCAGCAGCCCAGGACTAGTATTCGATGAGCAGTTCTTC
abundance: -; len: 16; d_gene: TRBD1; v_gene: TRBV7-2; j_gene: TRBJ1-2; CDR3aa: CASSLVENRGNYGYTF; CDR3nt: TGTGCCAGCAGCTTAGTCGAGAACAGGGGTAACTATGGCTACACCTTC
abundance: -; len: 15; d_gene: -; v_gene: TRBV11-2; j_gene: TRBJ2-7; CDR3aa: CASSFWDTSSYEQYF; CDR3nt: TGTGCCAGCAGCTTTTGGGACACTAGCTCCTACGAGCAGTACTTC
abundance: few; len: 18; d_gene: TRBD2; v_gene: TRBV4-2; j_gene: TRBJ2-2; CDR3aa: CASSQETSGRTSHGELFF; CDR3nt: TGTGCCAGCAGCCAAGAGACTAGCGGGAGGACCTCCCACGGGGAGCTGTTTTTT
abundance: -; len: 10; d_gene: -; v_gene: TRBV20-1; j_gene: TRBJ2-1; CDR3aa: CSAGDLEQFF; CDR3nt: TGCAGTGCTGGAGACCTGGAGCAGTTCTTC
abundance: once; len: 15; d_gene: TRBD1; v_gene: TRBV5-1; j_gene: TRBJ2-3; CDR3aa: CASSSGQGKGNTQYF; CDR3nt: TGCGCCAGCAGCTCGGGACAGGGAAAGGGAAATACGCAGTATTTT
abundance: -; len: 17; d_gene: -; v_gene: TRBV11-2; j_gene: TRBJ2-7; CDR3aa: CASSLEGRLQKGEEQYF; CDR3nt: TGTGCCAGCAGCTTAGAGGGGCGTCTACAGAAGGGGGAAGAGCAGTACTTC
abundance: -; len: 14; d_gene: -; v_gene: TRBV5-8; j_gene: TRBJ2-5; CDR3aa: CASSLDRARETQYF; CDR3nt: TGTGCCAGCAGCTTGGACAGGGCTCGAGAGACCCAGTACTTC
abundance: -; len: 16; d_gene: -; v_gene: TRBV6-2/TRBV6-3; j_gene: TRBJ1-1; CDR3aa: CASSYSSRRKNTEAFF; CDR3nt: TGTGCCAGCAGTTACTCATCTCGGCGGAAGAACACTGAAGCTTTCTTT
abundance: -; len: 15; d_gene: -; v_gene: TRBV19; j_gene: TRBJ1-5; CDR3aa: CASSIVLTVNQPQHF; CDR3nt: TGTGCCAGTAGTATTGTCTTGACAGTCAATCAGCCCCAGCATTTT
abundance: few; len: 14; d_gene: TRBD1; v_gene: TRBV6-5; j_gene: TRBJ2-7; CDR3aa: CASSQTGKRHEQYF; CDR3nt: TGTGCCAGCAGCCAGACAGGGAAAAGACACGAGCAGTACTTC
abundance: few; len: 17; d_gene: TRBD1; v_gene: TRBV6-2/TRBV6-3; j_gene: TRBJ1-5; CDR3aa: CASSPTGTVGSNQPQHF; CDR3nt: TGTGCCAGCAGTCCGACCGGGACAGTGGGGAGCAATCAGCCCCAGCATTTT
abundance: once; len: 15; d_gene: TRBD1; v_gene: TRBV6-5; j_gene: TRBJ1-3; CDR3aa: CASGEPGQAIFTIYF; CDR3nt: TGTGCCAGCGGGGAACCGGGACAGGCGATATTCACCATATATTTT
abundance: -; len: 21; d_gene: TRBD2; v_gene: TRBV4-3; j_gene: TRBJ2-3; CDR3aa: CASSQVGEREPFKLRTDTQYF; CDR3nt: TGCGCCAGCAGCCAGGTCGGGGAGCGGGAGCCCTTCAAACTCCGCACAGATACGCAGTATTTT
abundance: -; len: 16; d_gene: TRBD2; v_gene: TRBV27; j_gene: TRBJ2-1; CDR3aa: CASRYLLADRVGEQFF; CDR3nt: TGTGCCAGCCGATACTTACTAGCGGATAGGGTCGGTGAGCAGTTCTTC
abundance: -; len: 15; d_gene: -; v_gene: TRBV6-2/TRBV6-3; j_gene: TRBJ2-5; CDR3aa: CASSYSGQGQETQYF; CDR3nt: TGTGCCAGCAGTTACTCAGGGCAGGGCCAAGAGACCCAGTACTTC
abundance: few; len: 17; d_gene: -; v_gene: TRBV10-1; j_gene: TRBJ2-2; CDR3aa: CASSKGGYQGFAGELFF; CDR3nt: TGCGCCAGTTCCAAAGGAGGGTACCAGGGTTTTGCCGGGGAGCTGTTTTTT
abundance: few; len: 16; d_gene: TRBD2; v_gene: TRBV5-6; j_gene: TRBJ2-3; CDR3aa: CASSSRASGSTDTQYF; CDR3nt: TGTGCCAGCAGCTCCCGAGCTAGCGGGAGCACAGATACGCAGTATTTT
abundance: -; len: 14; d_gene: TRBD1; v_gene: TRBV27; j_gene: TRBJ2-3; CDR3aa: CASSLGQGAYTQYF; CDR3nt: TGTGCCAGCAGTCTCGGACAGGGGGCTTATACGCAGTATTTT
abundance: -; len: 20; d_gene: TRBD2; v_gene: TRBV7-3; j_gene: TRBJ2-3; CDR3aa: CASSLTPLASGSYGTDTQYF; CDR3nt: TGTGCCAGCAGCTTAACCCCACTGGCTAGCGGGAGCTATGGCACAGATACGCAGTATTTT
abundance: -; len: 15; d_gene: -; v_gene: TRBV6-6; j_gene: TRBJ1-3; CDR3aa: CASSLRGSSGNTIYF; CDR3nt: TGTGCCAGCAGCCTCAGGGGAAGCTCTGGAAACACCATATATTTT
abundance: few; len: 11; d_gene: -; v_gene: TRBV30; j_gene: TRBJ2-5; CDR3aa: CAWSSRETQYF; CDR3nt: TGTGCCTGGAGTTCTAGGGAGACCCAGTACTTC
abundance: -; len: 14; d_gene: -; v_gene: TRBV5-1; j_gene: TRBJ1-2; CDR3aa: CASSLAGNSYGYTF; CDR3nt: TGCGCCAGCAGCTTAGCCGGGAACAGCTATGGCTACACCTTC
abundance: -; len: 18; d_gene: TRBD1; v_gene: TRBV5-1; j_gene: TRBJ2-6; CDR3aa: CASSPSGTGRTGANVLTF; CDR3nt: TGCGCCAGCAGCCCGTCCGGGACAGGGCGCACTGGGGCCAACGTCCTGACTTTC
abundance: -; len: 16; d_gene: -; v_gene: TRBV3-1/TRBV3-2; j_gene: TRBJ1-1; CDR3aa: CASSQDLGRGNTEAFF; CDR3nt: TGTGCCAGCAGCCAAGATTTGGGCAGGGGGAACACTGAAGCTTTCTTT
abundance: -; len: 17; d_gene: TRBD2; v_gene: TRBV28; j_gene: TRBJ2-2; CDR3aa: CAIGGTSGRANTGELFF; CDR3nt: TGTGCCATCGGGGGGACTAGCGGGAGGGCAAACACCGGGGAGCTGTTTTTT
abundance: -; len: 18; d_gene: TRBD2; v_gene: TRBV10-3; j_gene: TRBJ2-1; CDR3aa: CAISGSQLAGGRHNEQFF; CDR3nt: TGTGCCATCAGTGGGTCCCAGCTCGCGGGAGGGCGGCACAATGAGCAGTTCTTC
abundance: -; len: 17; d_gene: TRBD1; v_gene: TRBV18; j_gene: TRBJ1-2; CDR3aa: CASSLGQGRALGYGYTF; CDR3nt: TGTGCCAGCTCACTCGGACAGGGTCGCGCCCTTGGCTATGGCTACACCTTC
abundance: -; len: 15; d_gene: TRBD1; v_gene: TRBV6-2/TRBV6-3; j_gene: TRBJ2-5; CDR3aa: CASSTDRAREETQYF; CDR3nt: TGTGCCAGCAGTACGGACAGGGCAAGGGAAGAGACCCAGTACTTC
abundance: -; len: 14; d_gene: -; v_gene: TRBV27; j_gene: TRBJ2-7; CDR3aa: CASSSQWGRDEQYF; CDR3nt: TGTGCCAGCAGTTCACAGTGGGGCAGGGACGAGCAGTACTTC
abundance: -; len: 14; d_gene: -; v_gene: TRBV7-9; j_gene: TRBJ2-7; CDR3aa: CASTVGPTSGEQYF; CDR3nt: TGTGCCAGCACGGTTGGGCCAACATCGGGGGAGCAGTACTTC
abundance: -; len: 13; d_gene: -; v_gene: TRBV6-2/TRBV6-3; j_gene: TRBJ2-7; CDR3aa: CASSFVEGYEQYF; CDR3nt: TGTGCCAGCAGTTTTGTGGAGGGTTACGAGCAGTACTTC
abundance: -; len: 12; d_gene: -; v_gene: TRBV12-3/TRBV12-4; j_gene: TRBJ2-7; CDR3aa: CASSAETYEQYF; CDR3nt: TGTGCCAGCAGTGCGGAAACCTACGAGCAGTACTTC
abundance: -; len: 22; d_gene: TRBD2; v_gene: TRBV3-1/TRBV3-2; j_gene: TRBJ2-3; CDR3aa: CASSQGRGPSGRPVSGTDTQYF; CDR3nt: TGTGCCAGCAGCCAAGGGCGGGGACCTAGCGGGCGTCCTGTAAGTGGCACAGATACGCAGTATTTT
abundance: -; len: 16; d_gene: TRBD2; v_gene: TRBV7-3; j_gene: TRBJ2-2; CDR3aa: CASSSWTSGNTGELFF; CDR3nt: TGTGCCAGCAGCTCCTGGACTAGCGGGAACACCGGGGAGCTGTTTTTT
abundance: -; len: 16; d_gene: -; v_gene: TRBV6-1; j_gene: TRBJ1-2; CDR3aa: CASSERRREGSYGYTF; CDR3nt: TGTGCCAGCAGTGAAAGGCGTAGGGAGGGAAGTTATGGCTACACCTTC
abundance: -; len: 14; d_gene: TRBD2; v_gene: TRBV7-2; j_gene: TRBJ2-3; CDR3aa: CASSTTSGTDTQYF; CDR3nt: TGTGCCAGCAGCACCACTAGCGGAACAGATACGCAGTATTTT
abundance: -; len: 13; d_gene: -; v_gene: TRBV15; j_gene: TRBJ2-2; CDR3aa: CATSRDQAGELFF; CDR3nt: TGTGCCACCAGCAGAGATCAGGCCGGGGAGCTGTTTTTT
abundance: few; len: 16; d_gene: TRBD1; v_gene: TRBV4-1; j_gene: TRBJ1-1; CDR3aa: CASSQQDRGMNTEAFF; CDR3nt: TGCGCCAGCAGCCAACAAGACAGGGGGATGAACACTGAAGCTTTCTTT
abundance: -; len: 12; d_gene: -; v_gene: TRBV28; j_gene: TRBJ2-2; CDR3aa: CASSSNTGELFF; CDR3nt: TGTGCCAGCAGTTCAAACACCGGGGAGCTGTTTTTT
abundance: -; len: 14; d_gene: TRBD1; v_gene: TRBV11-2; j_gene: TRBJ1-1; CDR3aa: CASSATGGNTEAFF; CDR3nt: TGTGCCAGCAGCGCCACAGGGGGGAACACTGAAGCTTTCTTT